This T cell receptor beta chain was recorded in a study of CD8+ T cells in alopecia areata. Study as a whole: Tofacitinib administration persisted for 6 to 18 months, succeeded by 6 months off drug. Overall study results and limits: In scalp and blood during tofacitinib, many expanded lesional clones persisted.

RNA extraction was followed by reverse transcription into cDNA, which acted as the sequencing template. Profiled with immunoSEQ multiplex PCR; TCRdb holds only in-frame clones, not every one. This sample has about 270,000 clones, with approximately 60% found just once. The germline gives CDR1 MGHDK, CDR2 SYGVNS. CDR3 size: 14 residues. V was clipped by 4 bases and J by 5 bases, with 12 bases between them. Sample treatment: oral pan-JAK inhibitor, 5-10 mg twice daily. Collection of lesional scalp punch biopsies and peripheral blood was performed in alopecia areata patients. CD4+ and CD8+ T cells were sorted from PBMCs stained for CD3, CD4 and CD8. A note on this clone: Its cognate antigen is unknown.

The sequence was collected from a human donor with alopecia areata. Sequenced material: CD4+ T cells sorted from blood, taken around week 52, from a patient treated with tofacitinib. The chain carries TRBV25-1 and TRBJ1-5, with D tentatively TRBD1 (6 bases). CDR3 sequence: CASSAGGAYQPQHF. The CDR3 DNA reads TGTGCCAGCAGTGCGGGGGGCGCTTATCAGCCCCAGCATTTT.